These 26 T cell receptor beta chains share one sample of origin, sequenced in a study of shared clonotypes between healthy human individuals. Sequencing was performed with immunoSEQ multiplex PCR; in TCRdb, only in-frame clones are kept and a portion is missing. The data show about 1.5 million clones, roughly 95% seen once. Sample: naive CD4+ T cells sorted from blood. Stated subset: CD45RA+ positively selected. The receptors were gathered from a man aged 30 to 39 in good health.

V gene TRBV7-9 combines with J gene TRBJ1-1, with 9 nucleotides matching TRBD1. This CDR3 contains 15 residues. Losses at the gene ends were 5 bases for V and 4 bases for J; bases not matched to a gene: 8. Germline assignment: CDR1 SEHNR and CDR2 FQNEAQ (reference sequence). CDR3 coding DNA: TGTGCCAGCAGCCCCCGGGACAGGGTCGGCACTGAAGCTTTCTTT. Protein: CASSPRDRVGTEAFF.

The chain employs TRBV7-2 and TRBJ2-3; D is perhaps TRBD2 (6 bases). The germline gives CDR1 SGHTA, CDR2 FQGNSA. The CDR3 has 14 amino acids. V was shortened by 3 bases and J by 5 bases, with 12 bases between the two germline ends. Here the CDR3 DNA reads TGTGCCAGCAGCTTGTCGGGAGTCGTAGATACGCAGTATTTT. As protein: CASSLSGVVDTQYF. The full variable domain, in which reference TRBV7-2 and TRBJ2-3 provide the parts outside the CDR3, is GAGVSQSPSNKVTEKGKDVELRCDPISGHTALYWYRQSLGQGLEFLIYFQGNSAPDKSGLPSDRFSAERTGGSVSTLTIQRTQQEDSAVYLCASSLSGVVDTQYFGPGTRLTVL.

V usage is TRBV7-9 and J usage is TRBJ1-1; D uncertain. With 1 base removed from V and 1 base from J, the gap between germline ends came to 10 bases. CDR3 length: 15 residues. Germline lookup yields CDR1 SEHNR and CDR2 FQNEAQ (reference sequence). The CDR3 spells CASSLDWAENTEAFF. CDR3 sequence (DNA): TGTGCCAGCAGCTTAGATTGGGCAGAGAACACTGAAGCTTTCTTT.

The chain links TRBV7-9 to TRBJ2-1; 8 bases fit TRBD2. Trimming at V came to 3 bases and at J to 5 bases, leaving 3 bases not matched to a gene. The CDR3 length is 14 residues. Germline V gene data show CDR1 as SEHNR and CDR2 as FQNEAQ (reference sequence). CDR3 sequence: CASSFSGNHNEQFF. The CDR3 nucleotides are TGTGCCAGCAGCTTTAGCGGGAACCACAATGAGCAGTTCTTC.

The genes are TRBV5-6 and TRBJ2-5, with 10 nucleotides matching TRBD2. Germline assignment: CDR1 SGHDT and CDR2 YYEEEE. CDR3 length: 18 residues. The J segment lost 4 bases and the V segment lost 3 bases, leaving 15 bases of the junction unmatched. CDR3 protein: CASSSEGGLAGVLETQYF. The CDR3, as DNA: TGTGCCAGCAGCTCGGAAGGCGGGCTAGCGGGAGTTCTAGAGACCCAGTACTTC.

The CDR3 nucleotides read TGTGCCAGCAGCCTGGGACTAGCGTTCCACAATGAGCAGTTCTTC. As protein: CASSLGLAFHNEQFF. This chain connects TRBV5-4 to TRBJ2-1; 10 positions agree with TRBD2. Germline V gives CDR1 SGHNT, CDR2 YYREEE (reference sequence). This CDR3 spans 15 amino acids. Germline trimming cut 4 bases from V and 5 bases from J; bases unmatched to any gene: 6.

The rearrangement uses TRBV19 and TRBJ2-7; D gene uncertain. V dropped 6 bases and J dropped 2 bases, with 17 bases sitting between them. Per germline, CDR1 LNHDA and CDR2 SQIVND (reference sequence). The CDR3 is 15 residues long. CDR3 DNA: TGTGCCAGTAGCCTGGCTGGCGCGCGAACCTACGAGCAGTACTTC. It translates to CASSLAGARTYEQYF.

J is TRBJ2-6 and V is TRBV5-8, with 8 bases that match TRBD1. V shed 4 bases and J 0 bases; nucleotides not matched to a gene: 6. This CDR3 has 17 residues. CDR1 and CDR2 (germline): SGHTS, YDEGEE. Written as DNA, the CDR3 is TGTGCCAGCAGCAAAGGGACAGGCCTCTCTGGGGCCAACGTCCTGACTTTC. Amino acids: CASSKGTGLSGANVLTF.

The rearrangement links TRBV9 to TRBJ2-3; D is ambiguous. The CDR3 runs to 13 residues. V was shortened by 0 bases and J by 4 bases, with 6 bases between the two germline ends. The germline CDR1 and CDR2 sequences are SGDLS and YYNGEE. DNA of the CDR3: TGTGCCAGCAGCGTAGAGATAGCAGATACGCAGTATTTT. It codes for CASSVEIADTQYF.

The CDR3 here is CASSGWTGSIGNTIYF. CDR3 coding DNA: TGTGCCAGCAGCGGATGGACAGGGAGTATTGGAAACACCATATATTTT. J is TRBJ1-3 and V is TRBV9; 8 bases agree with TRBD1. The length of the CDR3 is 16 residues. Trimming took 3 bases from V and 3 from J; bases not matched to a gene: 8. Germline V gene data show CDR1 as SGDLS and CDR2 as YYNGEE.

The chain combines TRBV5-1 with TRBJ2-1; 10 nucleotides line up with TRBD2. V trimming: 4 bases; J trimming: 4 bases; junction bases outside the gene matches: 5. The CDR3 extends over 15 amino acids. CDR1 is SGHRS and CDR2 is YFSETQ in the germline V gene. In DNA form, the CDR3 reads TGCGCCAGCAGCCCAGGACTAGCGGAGTACAATGAGCAGTTCTTC. Translation gives CASSPGLAEYNEQFF.

The rearrangement uses TRBV6-1 and TRBJ1-1, with 10 bases identical to TRBD1. The germline V gene has CDR1 MNHNS and CDR2 SASEGT. The trim removed 7 bases at V and 1 base at J, leaving 3 bases unmatched. The CDR3 loop spans 14 amino acids. The CDR3: CASKRDRGNTEAFF. In DNA form, the CDR3 reads TGTGCCAGCAAGAGGGACAGGGGGAACACTGAAGCTTTCTTT.

This chain connects TRBV15 to TRBJ2-3, with 13 bases identical to TRBD2. There are 16 residues in the CDR3. J gave up 6 bases and V 2 bases, and 5 bases lay outside the gene matches. Germline CDR1 LNHNV, CDR2 YYDKDF (reference sequence). CDR3 DNA sequence: TGTGCCACCAGCAGACCGGGACTAGCGGGACTTGATACGCAGTATTTT. Translating it yields CATSRPGLAGLDTQYF.

This clone was picked up one time. The rearrangement links TRBV7-3 to TRBJ2-7, with TRBD1 matching 7 bases. J lost 3 bases, V lost 6 bases, and 11 bases had no gene match. This CDR3 region has 15 residues. CDR1 SGHTA and CDR2 FQGTGA come from the germline V gene. CDR3 DNA sequence: TGTGCCAGCAGGGTCTCCGGGACAGTATACTACGAGCAGTACTTC. Translation: CASRVSGTVYYEQYF.

The chain uses TRBV29-1 and TRBJ2-5; 9 bases map to TRBD2. Germline loops: CDR1 SQVTM, CDR2 ANQGSEA. The ends lost 4 bases at V and 2 bases at J; junction bases unmatched: 14. The CDR3 is 17 amino acids. CDR3 region: CSVVEAGGPKVQETQYF. For the CDR3, the DNA is TGCAGCGTTGTTGAGGCGGGAGGGCCGAAAGTACAAGAGACCCAGTACTTC.

The chain combines TRBV28 with TRBJ2-1; D is undetermined. Germline CDR1 and CDR2: MDHEN and SYDVKM. V lost 5 bases and J 3 bases, leaving 14 bases between the germline ends. This CDR3 is 15 amino acids long. The CDR3 sequence: CASSPSGYSYNEQFF. The CDR3 DNA reads TGTGCCAGCAGTCCCAGTGGGTACAGCTACAATGAGCAGTTCTTC. Full variable domain (remainder filled in from reference TRBV28 and TRBJ2-1): DVKVTQSSRYLVKRTGEKVFLECVQDMDHENMFWYRQDPGLGLRLIYFSYDVKMKEKGDIPEGYSVSREKKERFSLILESASTNQTSMYLCASSPSGYSYNEQFFGPGTRLTVL.

V is TRBV6-1 and J is TRBJ2-1; D uncertain. The CDR3 covers 11 residues. CDR1 is MNHNS and CDR2 is SASEGT in the germline V gene. With 8 bases removed from V and 7 bases from J, the gap between germline ends came to 9 bases. CDR3 bases: TGTGCCAGCGAGCTCCAAAATGAGCAGTTCTTC. It encodes CASELQNEQFF.

V gene TRBV5-1 combines with J gene TRBJ2-1, with TRBD2 matching over 12 bases. V was clipped by 4 bases and J by 8 bases; unmatched bases: 7. Germline CDR1 is SGHRS and CDR2 is YFSETQ. The CDR3 loop spans 15 amino acids. The CDR3 region has the DNA TGCGCCAGCAGCCGAGGACTAGCGGGAAACGATGAGCAGTTCTTC. Protein: CASSRGLAGNDEQFF. The full variable domain, rest sourced from reference TRBV5-1 and TRBJ2-1, is KAGVTQTPRYLIKTRGQQVTLSCSPISGHRSVSWYQQTPGQGLQFLFEYFSETQRNKGNFPGRFSGRQFSNSRSEMNVSTLELGDSALYLCASSRGLAGNDEQFFGPGTRLTVL.

This rearrangement joins TRBV12-5 to TRBJ2-7; a weak D match, TRBD1 (6 bases). CDR1 LGHNT and CDR2 FRNRAP come from the germline V gene. Trimming removed 2 bases from V and 0 bases from J, with 14 bases in between. The CDR3 loop spans 16 amino acids. The CDR3 region has the DNA TGTGCTAGTGGTTTGCCCAAGACAGGACCCTCCTACGAGCAGTACTTC. It encodes CASGLPKTGPSYEQYF.

The gene calls are TRBV19 and TRBJ2-1; D possibly corresponds to TRBD1 (6 bases). The V and J ends lost 1 base and 4 bases respectively, with 14 bases between them. Germline V lookup: CDR1 LNHDA, CDR2 SQIVND (reference sequence). The CDR3 length is 16 residues. As DNA, the CDR3 is TGTGCCAGTAGTATAGGTGTGGGGGCGGTATACAATGAGCAGTTCTTC. It codes for CASSIGVGAVYNEQFF.

The rearrangement uses TRBV10-2 and TRBJ1-3; D is ambiguous. This CDR3 has 14 amino acids. Germline assignment: CDR1 WSHSY and CDR2 SAAADI. Trimming cost V 8 bases and J 0 bases, with 11 bases left between them. CDR3 nucleotides: TGCGCCAGCCGATCTACAGACTCTGGAAACACCATATATTTT. It is translated as CASRSTDSGNTIYF.

The V call is TRBV2, the J call TRBJ2-7; D gene unclear. The CDR3 covers 13 residues. The germline CDR1 and CDR2 sequences are SNHLY and FYNNEI. The germline V and J ends were trimmed by 0 bases and 6 bases, with 9 bases remaining between them. As DNA, the CDR3 is TGTGCCAGCAGTGAAGCGCAGCCCTCCGAGCAGTACTTC. The encoded protein is CASSEAQPSEQYF. Looking up the rest from reference TRBV2 and TRBJ2-7 gives the full variable domain: EPEVTQTPSHQVTQMGQEVILRCVPISNHLYFYWYRQILGQKVEFLVSFYNNEISEKSEIFDDQFSVERPDGSNFTLKIRSTKLEDSAMYFCASSEAQPSEQYFGPGTRLTVT.

This sequence joins TRBV10-3 and TRBJ2-7, with D possibly matching TRBD1 (6 bases). V dropped 10 bases and J dropped 0 bases, with 19 bases sitting between them. CDR3 size: 15 residues. CDR1 and CDR2 (germline): ENHRY, SYGVKD. CDR3 amino acids: CATKLRQESSYEQYF. As DNA, the CDR3 is TGTGCCACAAAATTACGACAGGAGAGCTCCTACGAGCAGTACTTC.

The V and J genes are TRBV7-9 and TRBJ1-3, with 10 bases fitting TRBD1. After removal of 5 bases from V and 4 bases from J, the junction contained 8 bases not matched to a gene. Germline V lookup: CDR1 SEHNR, CDR2 FQNEAQ (reference sequence). This CDR3 contains 16 residues. The CDR3 is CASSVTGQGFGNTIYF. The CDR3 nucleotides are TGTGCCAGCAGCGTTACGGGACAGGGGTTCGGAAACACCATATATTTT.

J is TRBJ2-7 and V is TRBV7-2, with TRBD1 as a possible D gene (5 bases). The V end lost 5 bases, the J end lost 6 bases, and 14 bases lay between the germline ends. CDR3 length: 13 amino acids. Looked up from germline, CDR1 is SGHTA and CDR2 is FQGNSA. Here the CDR3 reads CASSLQGMAEQYF. The CDR3 bases are TGTGCCAGCAGCCTCCAGGGAATGGCCGAGCAGTACTTC.

CDR3 residues: CASSVAPLAGGYSYNEQFF. The CDR3 coding sequence is TGTGCCAGCAGCGTAGCGCCTCTAGCGGGAGGATATTCCTACAATGAGCAGTTCTTC. The V gene is TRBV9, the J gene TRBJ2-1; 11 bases match TRBD2. J gave up 1 base and V 0 bases, and 9 bases lay outside the gene matches. Germline V gene data show CDR1 as SGDLS and CDR2 as YYNGEE. The length of the CDR3 is 19 residues.